This note documents a single TCR beta chain sequence. Profiled with immunoSEQ multiplex PCR; TCRdb holds only in-frame clones, not every one. The sample shows roughly 97,000 clones, around 87% of them seen only once. Per the germline V gene, CDR1 is MNHEY and CDR2 is SVGEGT. Trimming pared 4 bases from V and 0 bases from J, leaving 21 bases between. The length of the CDR3 is 18 residues. The sample originates from a study of blood T cell repertoires in COVID-19. The TCR originated in a human donor in a cohort sampled during active COVID-19. Sequencing input: peripheral blood. This rearrangement joins TRBV6-2 or TRBV6-3 to TRBJ1-1; perhaps TRBD1 as D (6 bases). The CDR3 nucleotides read TGTGCCAGCAGTTTTGCCCGCGGGCTACAGGGTGTGAACACTGAAGCTTTCTTT. Its translation is CASSFARGLQGVNTEAFF.